This is a list of T cell receptor beta chains from one sample in a study of blood T cell repertoires in COVID-19. Sequenced by immunoSEQ multiplex PCR; TCRdb stores in-frame clones only, minus some. The table has 300,000 or so clones, around 89% seen once. Sequenced input: peripheral blood. The receptor set was obtained from a man younger than 35 who had recovered from COVID-19. Both conserved end residues are part of each CDR3. D genes are given only for firm matches. Not all rows give a size; the values are once, few, many and, for expanded clones, a class.

D gene	V gene	clone size	J gene	CDR3 protein	CDR3 DNA
TRBD1	TRBV7-9	NA	TRBJ1-1	CATRWGTGAGGTEAFF	TGTGCCACTAGATGGGGAACAGGGGCAGGAGGCACTGAAGCTTTCTTT
TRBD1	TRBV2	few	TRBJ1-5	CATDRGRQPQHF	TGTGCCACCGACAGGGGGCGACAGCCCCAGCATTTT
TRBD2	TRBV18	NA	TRBJ2-7	CASSPPSSGGYEQYF	TGTGCCAGCTCACCACCGTCTAGCGGGGGCTACGAGCAGTACTTC
NA	TRBV19	NA	TRBJ2-4	CASSKQGGNKNIQYF	TGTGCCAGTAGTAAACAGGGTGGGAACAAAAACATTCAGTACTTC
NA	TRBV11-2	NA	TRBJ1-6	CASSSPMSPLHF	TGTGCCAGCAGCTCCCCCATGTCACCCCTCCACTTT
NA	TRBV27	NA	TRBJ1-5	CASSRQGNNQPQHF	TGTGCCAGCAGCCGCCAGGGAAACAATCAGCCCCAGCATTTT
TRBD1	TRBV2	NA	TRBJ1-6	CASRSGQGGNSPLHF	TGTGCCAGCAGGTCCGGACAGGGGGGCAATTCACCCCTCCACTTT
NA	TRBV14	NA	TRBJ1-1	CASSQGREVTEAFF	TGTGCCAGCAGCCAAGGAAGGGAGGTTACTGAAGCTTTCTTT
NA	TRBV14	NA	TRBJ2-1	CASSQDERGSEFF	TGTGCCAGCAGCCAAGACGAAAGAGGGTCGGAGTTCTTC
NA	TRBV25-1	once	TRBJ1-6	CASSESGERSPLHF	TGTGCCAGCAGTGAATCAGGGGAAAGATCACCCCTCCACTTT
NA	TRBV10-1	NA	TRBJ1-6	CASSETGNNSPLHF	TGCGCCAGCAGTGAAACGGGGAATAATTCACCCCTCCACTTT
TRBD2	TRBV9	NA	TRBJ2-5	CASSVGTSGVLETQYF	TGTGCCAGCAGCGTAGGGACTAGCGGGGTACTCGAGACCCAGTACTTC
NA	TRBV9	NA	TRBJ2-5	CASSVRGAGETQYF	TGTGCCAGCTCTGTCAGGGGTGCTGGAGAGACCCAGTACTTC
TRBD1	TRBV29-1	NA	TRBJ1-2	CSVAGGVGYTF	TGCAGCGTTGCAGGGGGCGTTGGCTACACCTTC
TRBD1	TRBV27	NA	TRBJ1-1	CASSLGAGGGTEAFF	TGTGCCAGCAGTTTAGGGGCAGGGGGCGGGACTGAAGCTTTCTTT
TRBD1	TRBV29-1	NA	TRBJ1-4	CSVAVTGVNEKLFF	TGCAGCGTTGCTGTTACAGGGGTTAATGAAAAACTGTTTTTT
TRBD2	TRBV6-1	NA	TRBJ2-1	CASSEWGTSGMNEQFF	TGTGCCAGCAGTGAATGGGGGACTAGCGGGATGAATGAGCAGTTCTTC
NA	TRBV5-1	NA	TRBJ2-5	CASSPRTDTKETQYF	TGCGCCAGCAGCCCTCGTACGGACACAAAAGAGACCCAGTACTTC
NA	TRBV19	NA	TRBJ1-1	CASSIAGQITEAFF	TGTGCCAGTAGTATAGCAGGACAGATCACTGAAGCTTTCTTT
TRBD1	TRBV5-1	NA	TRBJ2-5	CASSGGTGMETQYF	TGCGCCAGCAGCGGGGGGACAGGGATGGAGACCCAGTACTTC
NA	TRBV5-1	NA	TRBJ1-2	CASSFSARDRYGYTF	TGCGCCAGCAGCTTTTCCGCCCGTGACAGGTATGGCTACACCTTC
NA	TRBV7-9	NA	TRBJ1-5	CASSLGQGGQPQHF	TGTGCCAGCAGCTTAGGGCAGGGAGGACAGCCCCAGCATTTT
NA	TRBV5-1	NA	TRBJ2-7	CASSLKGSPMTEQYF	TGCGCCAGCAGCTTGAAAGGGAGCCCTATGACCGAGCAGTACTTC
NA	TRBV3-1/TRBV3-2	NA	TRBJ1-4	CASSLRQATNEKLFF	TGTGCCAGCAGCTTGAGACAGGCAACTAATGAAAAACTGTTTTTT
NA	TRBV12-3/TRBV12-4	once	TRBJ2-5	CASRQNVETQYF	TGTGCCAGCAGACAGAATGTAGAGACCCAGTACTTC
NA	TRBV12-3/TRBV12-4	once	TRBJ1-1	CASSAQENTEAFF	TGTGCCAGCAGTGCCCAGGAGAACACTGAAGCTTTCTTT
NA	TRBV2	NA	TRBJ2-1	CASSAAGLAYNEQFF	TGTGCCAGCAGTGCGGCGGGATTAGCCTACAATGAGCAGTTCTTC
TRBD1	TRBV11-2	NA	TRBJ2-1	CASSLGGQGSYNEQFF	TGTGCCAGCAGCTTAGGGGGACAGGGTTCCTACAATGAGCAGTTCTTC
NA	TRBV12-3/TRBV12-4	NA	TRBJ1-3	CASSFGRSQNF	TGTGCCAGCAGTTTCGGTCGGAGTCAAAACTTT
NA	TRBV2	NA	TRBJ1-4	CASKTGTSYEKLFF	TGTGCCAGCAAGACCGGGACATCGTATGAAAAACTGTTTTTT
TRBD1	TRBV9	NA	TRBJ1-5	CASSVIPPGTGGSQPQHF	TGTGCCAGCAGCGTAATACCCCCGGGGACAGGGGGTTCTCAGCCCCAGCATTTT
NA	TRBV6-2/TRBV6-3	NA	TRBJ1-2	CASSYSGAQTGNYGYTF	TGTGCCAGCAGTTACTCGGGGGCCCAGACAGGAAACTATGGCTACACCTTC
TRBD1	TRBV2	once	TRBJ1-6	CASRGTGWVSPLHF	TGTGCCAGCAGGGGGACAGGTTGGGTTTCACCCCTCCACTTT
TRBD1	TRBV7-2	NA	TRBJ2-2	CASSLEGAVSGELFF	TGTGCCAGCAGCTTAGAGGGGGCAGTATCCGGGGAGCTGTTTTTT
NA	TRBV18	few	TRBJ1-3	CASSPGTRGNTIYF	TGTGCCAGCTCACCGGGGACAAGAGGAAACACCATATATTTT
NA	TRBV4-1	NA	TRBJ2-7	CASSQDSYEQYF	TGCGCCAGCAGCCAGGACAGCTACGAGCAGTACTTC
TRBD1	TRBV5-1	NA	TRBJ2-7	CASSPNAGGTYEQYF	TGCGCCAGCAGCCCCAATGCAGGGGGCACCTACGAGCAGTACTTC
NA	TRBV4-2	NA	TRBJ1-2	CASSQDFAGNYGYTF	TGTGCCAGCAGCCAAGATTTCGCGGGTAACTATGGCTACACCTTC
NA	TRBV3-1/TRBV3-2	NA	TRBJ1-5	CASSPDTAYQPQHF	TGTGCCAGCAGCCCGGACACGGCATATCAGCCCCAGCATTTT
NA	TRBV20-1	NA	TRBJ1-1	CSASQALLNTEAFF	TGCAGTGCTAGTCAGGCGTTGTTGAACACTGAAGCTTTCTTT
NA	TRBV19	NA	TRBJ2-1	CASNLGGGYEQFF	TGTGCCAGTAATTTGGGGGGGGGCTATGAGCAGTTCTTC